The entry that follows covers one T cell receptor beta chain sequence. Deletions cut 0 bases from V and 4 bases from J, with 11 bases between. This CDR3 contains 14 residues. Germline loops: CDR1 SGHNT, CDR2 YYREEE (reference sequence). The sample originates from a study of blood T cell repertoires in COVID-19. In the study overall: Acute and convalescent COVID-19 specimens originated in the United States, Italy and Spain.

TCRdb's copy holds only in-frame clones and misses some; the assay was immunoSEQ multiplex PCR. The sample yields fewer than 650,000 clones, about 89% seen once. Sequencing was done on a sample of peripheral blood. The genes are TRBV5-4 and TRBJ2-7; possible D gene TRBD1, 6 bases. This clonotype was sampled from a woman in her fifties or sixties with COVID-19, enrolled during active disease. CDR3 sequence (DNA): TGTGCCAGCAGCTTGGAGCGGACAGAATACGAGCAGTACTTC. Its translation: CASSLERTEYEQYF. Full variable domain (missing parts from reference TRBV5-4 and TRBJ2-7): ETGVTQSPTHLIKTRGQQVTLRCSSQSGHNTVSWYQQALGQGPQFIFQYYREEENGRGNFPPRFSGLQFPNYSSELNVNALELDDSALYLCASSLERTEYEQYFGPGTRLTVT.